This T cell receptor beta chain is from a study of T cell responses to AZD1222 COVID-19 vaccine. This clone has a single count. Its antigen is still unknown. Method: immunoSEQ multiplex PCR; TCRdb's copy keeps in-frame clones and lacks some. Counted here are approximately 50,000 clones, 88% occurring once; the ten biggest clones make up roughly 15%. Study-wide results and caveats: Two doses of AZD1222 preceded a rise in Spike-specific TCR breadth and depth. Spike-wide vaccine-associated CD4 TCRs dominated at 160-218 and 743-854.

Germline V gives CDR1 MGHDK, CDR2 SYGVNS. With 4 bases removed from V and 10 bases from J, the gap between germline ends came to 17 bases. This CDR3 contains 15 residues. This clonotype was obtained from an adult in good health. This material consisted of peripheral blood, taken on day 0 of AZD1222 vaccination. The chain employs TRBV25-1 and TRBJ1-6; the D is unclear. This CDR3 reads CASSGVEGGNSPLHF. CDR3 in DNA: TGTGCCAGCAGTGGTGTGGAGGGAGGTAACTCACCCCTCCACTTT.